Following are 17 T cell receptor beta chains from one sample sequenced in a study of blood T cell repertoires in COVID-19 (dated by TCRdb to 2018 to 2020). The library was obtained by the immunoSEQ multiplex PCR assay. Drawn from immuneACCESS, this table holds only the in-frame rearrangements with V and J called that TCRdb kept. Clones are partly lost; checked studies trace under half to an unresolved V gene and leave the rest unexplained. The sample yields about 190,000 clones; roughly four fifths were counted once. The biggest ten clones account for more than 4.5% of the sample. Sequences were obtained from peripheral blood. These receptor sequences come from an older woman with active or convalescent COVID-19.

The J gene is TRBJ2-7, the V gene TRBV23-1; TRBD2 aligns across 14 bases. TRBV23-1 is classed as an ORF, of uncertain function. This CDR3 spans 17 amino acids. V was clipped by 4 bases and J by 3 bases; unmatched bases: 8. CDR3 region: CASSPGTSGSFDYEQYF. The CDR3 coding sequence is TGCGCCAGCAGTCCCGGGACTAGCGGGAGTTTCGACTACGAGCAGTACTTC.

The V gene is TRBV3-1 (or the pseudogene TRBV3-2), the J gene TRBJ2-1; possibly TRBD2 for D (7 bases). This CDR3 has 18 residues. Trimming took 0 bases from V and 2 from J, leaving 17 bases between them. CDR1 and CDR2 from the germline V gene are LGHDT and YNNKEL (reference sequence). The CDR3 DNA follows: TGTGCCAGCAGCCAAGAGGGGGGGCGCCCGAGTGCCTACAATGAGCAGTTCTTC. Its protein product is CASSQEGGRPSAYNEQFF.

The chain links TRBV30 to TRBJ2-7; the match to TRBD2 covers 7 bases. CDR3 size: 13 residues. In germline, CDR1 is GTSNPN, CDR2 SVGIG (reference sequence). Trimming took 6 bases from V and 7 from J; bases not matched to a gene: 12. CDR3 loop: CACLRTSKSEQYF. The CDR3 DNA sequence: TGTGCCTGCCTTCGGACTAGTAAGAGTGAGCAGTACTTC.

This chain connects TRBV7-9 to TRBJ2-7, with D perhaps matching TRBD2 (5 bases). The CDR3 spans 14 residues. The germline V and J ends were trimmed by 5 bases and 0 bases, with 11 bases remaining between them. Per germline, CDR1 SEHNR and CDR2 FQNEAQ (reference sequence). CDR3 coding DNA: TGTGCCAGCAGCACCGACGGGATCTCCTACGAGCAGTACTTC. Protein product: CASSTDGISYEQYF.

This clone was observed a handful of times. This sequence joins TRBV6-2 or TRBV6-3 and TRBJ2-7; perhaps TRBD2 as D (6 bases). The CDR3 totals 15 residues. CDR1 is MNHEY and CDR2 is SVGEGT in the germline V gene. With 0 bases removed from V and 8 bases from J, the gap between germline ends came to 17 bases. CDR3 residues: CASSYSWIADTKQYF. The CDR3 DNA reads as TGTGCCAGCAGTTACTCTTGGATAGCGGACACCAAGCAGTACTTC.

This clone appeared a few times. This rearrangement joins TRBV5-4 to TRBJ1-1; 8 bases align to TRBD1. With V trimmed by 4 bases and J by 1 base, 3 bases remained unmatched. The length of the CDR3 is 14 residues. Germline V CDR1 and CDR2: SGHNT, YYREEE (reference sequence). The CDR3, as DNA: TGTGCCAGCAGCCGGGGACAGGCGAACACTGAAGCTTTCTTT. It is translated as CASSRGQANTEAFF.

This clone was detected a few times. The rearrangement joins TRBV2 to TRBJ1-1, with D tentatively TRBD1 (6 bases). This CDR3 is built from 15 residues. Germline V gene lookup returns CDR1 SNHLY and CDR2 FYNNEI. Trimming cost V 7 bases and J 0 bases, with 15 bases left between them. CDR3 sequence: CASTRQAIMNTEAFF. The CDR3 DNA reads as TGTGCCAGCACTAGACAGGCAATCATGAACACTGAAGCTTTCTTT.

This chain joins TRBV19 and TRBJ1-1; D possibly corresponds to TRBD1 (5 bases). Trimming shortened V by 5 bases and J by 3 bases, and 13 bases separated the two germline ends. This CDR3 has 14 amino acids. CDR1 and CDR2 (germline): LNHDA, SQIVND (reference sequence). CDR3 sequence reads: CASSLRGPDTEAFF. The DNA for the CDR3 is TGTGCCAGTAGTCTTAGGGGTCCGGACACTGAAGCTTTCTTT.

The table lists this clone with a few counts. This chain links TRBV7-9 with TRBJ2-2, with TRBD1 matching 7 bases. The CDR3 sequence is 17 residues long. CDR1 is SEHNR, CDR2 FQNEAQ, per germline (reference sequence). V lost 5 bases to trimming and J lost 0 bases; unmatched junction nucleotides: 9. The CDR3: CASSPEQGRSNTGELFF. DNA for the CDR3: TGTGCCAGCAGCCCGGAACAGGGGAGATCGAACACCGGGGAGCTGTTTTTT.

The V and J genes are TRBV6-5 and TRBJ2-7, with 7 bases identical to TRBD1. The CDR3 length is 13 residues. CDR1 MNHEY and CDR2 SVGAGI come from the germline V gene. V lost 6 bases and J lost 2; bases outside the gene matches: 4. CDR3 amino acids: CASRAQGAYEQYF. CDR3 sequence (DNA): TGTGCCAGCAGGGCCCAGGGGGCCTACGAGCAGTACTTC.

A single count supports this clone. V usage is TRBV5-1 and J usage is TRBJ2-3, with D possibly being TRBD1 (6 bases). In germline, CDR1 is SGHRS, CDR2 YFSETQ. The V gene lost 3 bases and the J gene lost 4 bases, with 18 bases spanning the gap. CDR3 length: 16 amino acids. The CDR3 reads CASSYRQAGSPDTQYF. In DNA, the CDR3 is TGCGCCAGCAGCTACCGACAGGCTGGATCCCCAGATACGCAGTATTTT. Full variable domain (rest looked up from reference TRBV5-1 and TRBJ2-3): KAGVTQTPRYLIKTRGQQVTLSCSPISGHRSVSWYQQTPGQGLQFLFEYFSETQRNKGNFPGRFSGRQFSNSRSEMNVSTLELGDSALYLCASSYRQAGSPDTQYFGPGTRLTVL.

The chain recombines TRBV19 with TRBJ2-6; 7 bases match TRBD1. V shed 3 bases and J 7 bases; nucleotides not matched to a gene: 6. The CDR3 is 15 amino acids. Germline CDR1 and CDR2: LNHDA and SQIVND (reference sequence). The CDR3 DNA reads TGTGCCAGTAGTATGGACAGGATTAAAGCCAACGTCCTGACTTTC. It specifies CASSMDRIKANVLTF.

The chain uses TRBV5-1 and TRBJ2-7; 10 bases align to TRBD1. Per the germline V gene, CDR1 is SGHRS and CDR2 is YFSETQ. This CDR3 region has 14 residues. V trimming: 4 bases; J trimming: 6 bases; junction bases outside the gene matches: 7. The CDR3, as DNA: TGCGCCAGCAGCAGCCGACAGGGGGCGGGCGAGCAGTACTTC. It yields the protein CASSSRQGAGEQYF.

The chain combines TRBV7-9 with TRBJ2-2, with 7 bases that match TRBD1. J was trimmed by 8 bases and V by 2 bases; bases with no gene match: 8. The CDR3 has 15 amino acids. Germline V lookup: CDR1 SEHNR, CDR2 FQNEAQ (reference sequence). CDR3 in DNA: TGTGCCAGCAGCTTAAGGCAGGGGGACGCAGGGGAGCTGTTTTTT. Protein: CASSLRQGDAGELFF.

The genes are TRBV2 and TRBJ1-5, with D possibly matching TRBD1 (6 bases). V lost 6 bases to trimming and J lost 7 bases, with 10 bases between them. Germline V gene lookup returns CDR1 SNHLY and CDR2 FYNNEI. This CDR3 spans 12 amino acids. The CDR3 sequence is CASSLGGQPQHF. The CDR3 DNA follows: TGTGCCAGCAGCCTAGGGGGACAGCCCCAGCATTTT. The variable domain in full, completed from reference TRBV2 and TRBJ1-5, reads EPEVTQTPSHQVTQMGQEVILRCVPISNHLYFYWYRQILGQKVEFLVSFYNNEISEKSEIFDDQFSVERPDGSNFTLKIRSTKLEDSAMYFCASSLGGQPQHFGDGTRLSIL.

J is TRBJ2-5 and V is TRBV7-8, with D perhaps matching TRBD2 (5 bases). The CDR3 totals 14 residues. Per the germline V gene, CDR1 is SGHVS and CDR2 is FQNEAQ. The germline V and J ends were trimmed by 5 bases and 5 bases, with 15 bases remaining between them. The CDR3 sequence: CASSKYAWEETQYF. The CDR3 coding sequence is TGTGCCAGCAGCAAATACGCCTGGGAGGAGACCCAGTACTTC.

Turning to this clone: Other nucleotide sequences from this sample produce the same CDR3. The gene calls are TRBV6-5 and TRBJ2-5, with 10 bases identical to TRBD1. From germline, CDR1 is MNHEY and CDR2 SVGAGI. V dropped 6 bases and J dropped 4; count of bases not matched to a gene: 2. The CDR3 length is 13 residues. The CDR3 bases are TGTGCCAGCAGCCGGGACAGGGGAGAGACCCAGTACTTC. It specifies CASSRDRGETQYF.